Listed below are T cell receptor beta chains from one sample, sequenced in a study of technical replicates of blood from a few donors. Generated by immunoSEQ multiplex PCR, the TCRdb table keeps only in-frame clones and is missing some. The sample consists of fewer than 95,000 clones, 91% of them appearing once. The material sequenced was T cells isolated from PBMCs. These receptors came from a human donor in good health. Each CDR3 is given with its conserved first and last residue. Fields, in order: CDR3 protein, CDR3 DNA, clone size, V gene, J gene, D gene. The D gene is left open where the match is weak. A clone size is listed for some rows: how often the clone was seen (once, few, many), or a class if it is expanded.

CASSLAVLTGGNNQPQHF	TGTGCCAGCAGCTTGGCGGTTTTAACAGGGGGAAATAATCAGCCCCAGCATTTT	NA	TRBV5-8	TRBJ1-5	TRBD1
CASSEAAPYTEAFF	TGTGCCAGCAGTGAAGCTGCGCCCTACACTGAAGCTTTCTTT	NA	TRBV2	TRBJ1-1	NA
CASSQGSSGEETQYF	TGCGCCAGCAGCCAAGGATCCAGCGGGGAAGAGACCCAGTACTTC	NA	TRBV4-1	TRBJ2-5	TRBD2
CASSQEGGTGFYEQYF	TGCGCCAGCAGCCAAGAAGGTGGGACAGGATTCTACGAGCAGTACTTC	NA	TRBV4-1	TRBJ2-7	TRBD1
CASSYWTGGAYLEAFF	TGTGCCAGCAGTTACTGGACAGGGGGCGCGTATCTTGAAGCTTTCTTT	few	TRBV6-5	TRBJ1-1	TRBD1
CASSLGAQETQYF	TGTGCCAGCAGCTTAGGGGCCCAAGAGACCCAGTACTTC	once	TRBV7-9	TRBJ2-5	NA
CASTSIDRTYEKLFF	TGTGCCAGCACCTCGATCGACAGGACCTATGAAAAACTGTTTTTT	NA	TRBV28	TRBJ1-4	NA
CASSATGTGFDEQYF	TGTGCCAGCAGCGCAACCGGGACTGGTTTCGACGAGCAGTACTTC	NA	TRBV7-6	TRBJ2-7	NA
CASSLDGQGYEQYF	TGCGCCAGCAGCTTGGACGGACAGGGCTACGAGCAGTACTTC	NA	TRBV5-1	TRBJ2-7	TRBD1
CASSTGTDTDTQYF	TGCGCCAGCAGCACAGGGACAGACACAGATACGCAGTATTTT	NA	TRBV5-1	TRBJ2-3	TRBD1
CASSIVLGTGNEQFF	TGTGCCAGTAGTATAGTCCTAGGAACGGGGAATGAGCAGTTCTTC	once	TRBV19	TRBJ2-1	NA
CASSPGADTQYF	TGTGCCAGCAGTCCGGGGGCAGATACGCAGTATTTT	once	TRBV27	TRBJ2-3	NA
CASSVGGEETQYF	TGTGCCAGCAGCGTGGGGGGGGAAGAGACCCAGTACTTC	NA	TRBV9	TRBJ2-5	TRBD2
CASSQGGTQYF	TGTGCCAGCAGCCAAGGCGGGACCCAGTACTTC	once	TRBV9	TRBJ2-5	NA
CASSPRLQGRETYEQYF	TGTGCCAGCTCACCACGCCTACAGGGACGAGAGACTTACGAGCAGTACTTC	NA	TRBV18	TRBJ2-7	NA
CASSKIAGYTGELFF	TGTGCCAGCAGCAAAATAGCGGGATACACCGGGGAGCTGTTTTTT	NA	TRBV14	TRBJ2-2	TRBD2
CAWSVWTGFFSTNEKLFF	TGTGCCTGGAGTGTATGGACAGGTTTCTTCTCAACTAATGAAAAACTGTTTTTT	NA	TRBV30	TRBJ1-4	TRBD1
CASSPRPGLAGGGDF	TGTGCCAGCAGCCCTCGTCCTGGACTAGCGGGAGGAGGTGACTTC	NA	TRBV14	TRBJ2-7	TRBD2
CASSEPGQGGGYTF	TGTGCCAGCAGTGAACCAGGCCAGGGAGGTGGCTACACCTTC	NA	TRBV6-4	TRBJ1-2	NA
CASSFRQLRGEKLFF	TGTGCCAGCAGCTTCCGACAGTTACGTGGTGAAAAACTGTTTTTT	NA	TRBV5-6	TRBJ1-4	NA
CAWSDSSDRGYGYTF	TGTGCCTGGAGTGACTCTTCGGACAGGGGCTATGGCTACACCTTC	NA	TRBV30	TRBJ1-2	TRBD1
CASSLEAGTLVSYEQYF	TGTGCCAGCAGCTTGGAGGCCGGGACACTAGTCTCCTACGAGCAGTACTTC	NA	TRBV5-5	TRBJ2-7	NA
CASSFGLATGTGPYEQYF	TGTGCCAGCAGTTTCGGGTTAGCCACCGGGACAGGGCCCTACGAGCAGTACTTC	NA	TRBV27	TRBJ2-7	TRBD1
CASSEAWQGASGYTF	TGTGCCAGCAGTGAAGCTTGGCAGGGGGCTAGCGGCTACACCTTC	NA	TRBV6-1	TRBJ1-2	TRBD1
CASSQTTGMNTEAFF	TGTGCCAGCAGCCAAACGACAGGGATGAACACTGAAGCTTTCTTT	NA	TRBV14	TRBJ1-1	TRBD1
CASDFSGTVDTEAFF	TGTGCCAGCGACTTCTCGGGGACAGTGGACACTGAAGCTTTCTTT	NA	TRBV6-6	TRBJ1-1	TRBD1
CASSEQRPRNSGNTIYF	TGTGCCAGCAGTGAACAGCGACCTAGAAACTCTGGAAACACCATATATTTT	NA	TRBV6-1	TRBJ1-3	NA
CASSEGSASGSGNTIYF	TGCGCCAGCAGCGAGGGTTCGGCCTCTGGCTCTGGAAACACCATATATTTT	few	TRBV5-1	TRBJ1-3	NA
CASSSTGFPNQPQHF	TGTGCCAGCAGTTCGACAGGGTTCCCTAATCAGCCCCAGCATTTT	NA	TRBV28	TRBJ1-5	TRBD1
CASSTQSNEQFF	TGTGCCAGTAGTACCCAGTCCAATGAGCAGTTCTTC	NA	TRBV19	TRBJ2-1	NA
CAITPGEKNTEAFF	TGTGCCATCACTCCGGGAGAGAAGAACACTGAAGCTTTCTTT	NA	TRBV10-3	TRBJ1-1	NA
CASSAGQVGAYEQYF	TGTGCCAGCAGTGCAGGGCAAGTGGGGGCTTACGAGCAGTACTTC	NA	TRBV6-1	TRBJ2-7	NA
CASSSLARGAKNIQYF	TGTGCCAGCAGCTCTTTGGCTCGGGGGGCCAAAAACATTCAGTACTTC	NA	TRBV13	TRBJ2-4	NA
CASSLLLGPTGELFF	TGTGCCAGCAGCTTACTCCTGGGCCCCACCGGGGAGCTGTTTTTT	once	TRBV11-3	TRBJ2-2	NA
CASSLNRVGSGELFF	TGTGCCAGCAGCCTTAACAGGGTGGGCAGCGGGGAGCTGTTTTTT	NA	TRBV14	TRBJ2-2	NA
CASSTLSSNTEAFF	TGTGCCAGTAGTACCCTATCGTCTAACACTGAAGCTTTCTTT	NA	TRBV19	TRBJ1-1	NA
CASSDDRALNTEAFF	TGCGCCAGCAGCGATGACAGGGCCTTGAACACTGAAGCTTTCTTT	NA	TRBV5-1	TRBJ1-1	TRBD1
CAWRKGQGVSDEQFF	TGTGCCTGGAGGAAGGGACAGGGGGTAAGCGATGAGCAGTTCTTC	NA	TRBV30	TRBJ2-1	TRBD1
CASSLKAGQGPFYEQYF	TGCGCCAGCAGCCTCAAAGCCGGACAGGGTCCCTTCTACGAGCAGTACTTC	once	TRBV4-1	TRBJ2-7	TRBD1
CASSLVRTDSGNTIYF	TGTGCCAGCAGCTTAGTTCGGACAGACTCTGGAAACACCATATATTTT	NA	TRBV7-8	TRBJ1-3	NA
CASRDSNYEQYF	TGTGCCAGTAGGGACAGTAACTACGAGCAGTACTTC	NA	TRBV21-1	TRBJ2-7	NA
CASSLSGQDPYEQYF	TGTGCCAGCAGTTTATCGGGACAGGACCCCTACGAGCAGTACTTC	NA	TRBV27	TRBJ2-7	TRBD1
CASESAGEETQYF	TGTGCCAGCGAATCAGCGGGGGAAGAGACCCAGTACTTC	NA	TRBV6-6	TRBJ2-5	TRBD2
CASSLDSSRGTGELFF	TGTGCCAGCAGCCTCGACAGCTCTAGGGGTACCGGGGAGCTGTTTTTT	once	TRBV28	TRBJ2-2	NA
CASSSQGAMSTEAFF	TGTGCCAGCAGTAGTCAGGGGGCGATGTCCACTGAAGCTTTCTTT	NA	TRBV2	TRBJ1-1	TRBD1
CASSSMGGLSTEAFF	TGTGCCAGCAGTTCAATGGGGGGGCTAAGCACTGAAGCTTTCTTT	NA	TRBV28	TRBJ1-1	NA
CASSHLAGGPLETDTQYF	TGTGCCAGCAGCCACCTAGCGGGAGGGCCGCTAGAGACAGATACGCAGTATTTT	NA	TRBV4-2	TRBJ2-3	TRBD2
CASSEFAGTSGRVGNEQFF	TGCGCCAGCAGTGAGTTTGCCGGGACTAGCGGGAGGGTTGGCAATGAGCAGTTCTTC	few	TRBV10-1	TRBJ2-1	TRBD2
CASSGRRNTIYF	TGTGCGAGCTCCGGGAGGCGAAACACCATATATTTT	once	TRBV19	TRBJ1-3	NA
CASSSWLTEAFF	TGTGCCAGCAGTTCCTGGCTGACTGAAGCTTTCTTT	NA	TRBV28	TRBJ1-1	NA
CASSDYEVTAPLHF	TGTGCCAGCAGTGATTATGAGGTCACGGCTCCCCTCCACTTT	NA	TRBV6-1	TRBJ1-6	NA
CAWKEEGEKLFF	TGTGCCTGGAAGGAGGAGGGAGAAAAACTGTTTTTT	NA	TRBV30	TRBJ1-4	NA
CASSHTQGRDTEAFF	TGTGCCAGCTCACACACACAGGGCCGGGACACTGAAGCTTTCTTT	NA	TRBV18	TRBJ1-1	NA
CASRRSPGQGSGNTIYF	TGTGCCAGCAGACGATCCCCGGGACAGGGCTCTGGAAACACCATATATTTT	NA	TRBV5-4	TRBJ1-3	TRBD1
CASSVLSGGYNEQFF	TGTGCCAGCAGCGTCCTGTCAGGGGGATACAATGAGCAGTTCTTC	NA	TRBV9	TRBJ2-1	TRBD1